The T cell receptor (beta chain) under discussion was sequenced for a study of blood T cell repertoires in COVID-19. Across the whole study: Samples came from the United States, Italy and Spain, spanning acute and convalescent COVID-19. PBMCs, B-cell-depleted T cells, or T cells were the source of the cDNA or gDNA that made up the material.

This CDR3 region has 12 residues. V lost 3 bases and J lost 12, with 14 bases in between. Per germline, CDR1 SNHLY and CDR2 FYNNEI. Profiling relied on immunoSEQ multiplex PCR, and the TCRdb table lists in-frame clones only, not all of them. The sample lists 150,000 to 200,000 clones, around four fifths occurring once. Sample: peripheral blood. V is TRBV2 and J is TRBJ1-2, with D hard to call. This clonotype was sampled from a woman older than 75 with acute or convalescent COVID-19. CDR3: CASSEIPVFDTF. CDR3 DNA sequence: TGTGCCAGCAGTGAGATCCCGGTCTTTGACACCTTC.